The 3 T cell receptor beta chains presented below share a single source sample, sequenced in a study of T cells in narcolepsy. Libraries were prepared by immunoSEQ multiplex PCR; TCRdb keeps only in-frame clonotypes and omits some of them. This table holds over 30,000 clones, around 82% found once. What was sequenced was CD45RA- memory CD4+ T cells from PBMCs. The source of these receptors is a human donor with narcolepsy.

The rearrangement links TRBV5-4 to TRBJ2-3; no clear D. This CDR3 has 11 amino acids. Germline loops: CDR1 SGHNT, CDR2 YYREEE (reference sequence). The V gene lost 3 bases and the J gene lost 7 bases, with 6 bases spanning the gap. The CDR3 DNA is TGTGCCAGCAGCTCTATTAATACGCAGTATTTT. Translation: CASSSINTQYF.

A single count supports this clone. V usage is TRBV5-4 and J usage is TRBJ2-1, with 10 bases fitting TRBD1. After removal of 2 bases from V and 3 bases from J, the junction contained 5 bases not matched to a gene. The germline gives CDR1 SGHNT, CDR2 YYREEE (reference sequence). The CDR3 is 16 residues long. Written as DNA, the CDR3 is TGTGCCAGCAGCTTACCGGGACAGGGGCGCTACAATGAGCAGTTCTTC. Its translation is CASSLPGQGRYNEQFF.

The V gene is TRBV6-5, the J gene TRBJ2-7, with D possibly TRBD1 on 6 matching bases. The CDR3 totals 13 residues. Trimming took off 6 bases at V and 3 bases at J, with 12 bases between the two ends. Germline V CDR1 and CDR2: MNHEY, SVGAGI. The CDR3 bases are TGTGCCAGCAGACGGGACACAGACTACGAGCAGTACTTC. Its translation: CASRRDTDYEQYF.